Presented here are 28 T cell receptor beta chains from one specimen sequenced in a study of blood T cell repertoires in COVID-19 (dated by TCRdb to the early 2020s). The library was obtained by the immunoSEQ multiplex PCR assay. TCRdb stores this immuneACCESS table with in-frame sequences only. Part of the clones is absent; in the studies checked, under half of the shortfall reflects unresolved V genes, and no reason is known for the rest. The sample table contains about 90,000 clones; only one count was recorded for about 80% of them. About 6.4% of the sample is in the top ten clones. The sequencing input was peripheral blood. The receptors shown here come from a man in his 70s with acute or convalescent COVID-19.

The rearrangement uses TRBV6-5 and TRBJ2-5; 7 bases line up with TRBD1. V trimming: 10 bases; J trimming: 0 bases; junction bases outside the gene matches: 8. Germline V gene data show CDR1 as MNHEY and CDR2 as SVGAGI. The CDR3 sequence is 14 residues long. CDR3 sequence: CATSRDRDQETQYF. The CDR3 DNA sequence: TGTGCCACAAGCCGGGACAGAGACCAAGAGACCCAGTACTTC.

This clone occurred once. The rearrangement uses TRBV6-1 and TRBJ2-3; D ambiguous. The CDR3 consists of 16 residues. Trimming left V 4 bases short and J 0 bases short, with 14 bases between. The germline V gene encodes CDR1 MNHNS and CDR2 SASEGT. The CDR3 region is CASSALLSSSTDTQYF. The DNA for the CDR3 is TGTGCCAGCAGTGCATTGTTGAGTTCTAGCACAGATACGCAGTATTTT.

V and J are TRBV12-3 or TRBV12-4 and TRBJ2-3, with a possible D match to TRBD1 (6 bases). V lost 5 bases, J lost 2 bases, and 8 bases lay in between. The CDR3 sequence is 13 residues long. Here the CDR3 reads CASSGQYTDTQYF. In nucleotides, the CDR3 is TGTGCCAGCAGTGGACAGTACACAGATACGCAGTATTTT.

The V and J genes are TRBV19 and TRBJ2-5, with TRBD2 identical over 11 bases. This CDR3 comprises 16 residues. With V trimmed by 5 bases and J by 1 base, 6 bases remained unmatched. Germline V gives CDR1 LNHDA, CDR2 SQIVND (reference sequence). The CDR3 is CASSSRLAGFQETQYF. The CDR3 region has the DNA TGTGCCAGTAGTTCTAGACTAGCGGGGTTCCAAGAGACCCAGTACTTC.

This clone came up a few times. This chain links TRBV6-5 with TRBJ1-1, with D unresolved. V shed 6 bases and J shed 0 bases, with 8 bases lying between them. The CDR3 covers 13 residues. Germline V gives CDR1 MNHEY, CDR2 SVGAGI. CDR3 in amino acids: CASRLGMNTEAFF. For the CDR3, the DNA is TGTGCCAGCAGACTCGGGATGAACACTGAAGCTTTCTTT.

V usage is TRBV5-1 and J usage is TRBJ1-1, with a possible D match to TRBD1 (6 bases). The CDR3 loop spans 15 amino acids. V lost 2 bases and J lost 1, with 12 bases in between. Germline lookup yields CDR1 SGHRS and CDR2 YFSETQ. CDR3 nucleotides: TGCGCCAGCAGCTTAAATGGACAGACGAACACTGAAGCTTTCTTT. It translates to CASSLNGQTNTEAFF.

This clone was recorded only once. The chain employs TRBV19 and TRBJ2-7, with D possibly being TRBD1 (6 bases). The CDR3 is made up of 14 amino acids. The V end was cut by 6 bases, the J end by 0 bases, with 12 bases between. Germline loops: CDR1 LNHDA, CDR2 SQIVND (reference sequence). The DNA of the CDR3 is TGTGCCAGTAGCTCAACAGGGAGCTCCTACGAGCAGTACTTC. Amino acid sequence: CASSSTGSSYEQYF.

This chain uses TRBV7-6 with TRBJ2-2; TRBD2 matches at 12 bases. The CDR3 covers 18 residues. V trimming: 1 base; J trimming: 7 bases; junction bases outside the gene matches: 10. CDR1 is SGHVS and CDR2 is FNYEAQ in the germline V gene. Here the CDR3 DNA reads TGTGCCAGCAGCTTAGACCCTAGCGGGGGGGCCTATGTCGGGGAGCTGTTTTTT. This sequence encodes CASSLDPSGGAYVGELFF.

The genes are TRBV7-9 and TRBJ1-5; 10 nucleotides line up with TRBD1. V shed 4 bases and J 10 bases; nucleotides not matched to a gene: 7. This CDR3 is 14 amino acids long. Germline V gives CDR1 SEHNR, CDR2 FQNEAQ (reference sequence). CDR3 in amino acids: CASSSGTGDPPQHF. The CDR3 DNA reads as TGTGCCAGCAGCTCCGGGACAGGGGACCCTCCCCAGCATTTT.

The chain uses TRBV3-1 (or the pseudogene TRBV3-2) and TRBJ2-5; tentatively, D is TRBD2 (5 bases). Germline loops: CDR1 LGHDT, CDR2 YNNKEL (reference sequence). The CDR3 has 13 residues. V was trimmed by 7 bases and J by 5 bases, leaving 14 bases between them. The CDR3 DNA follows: TGTGCCAGCACCGAAGGAGGAACTGAGACCCAGTACTTC. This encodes CASTEGGTETQYF.

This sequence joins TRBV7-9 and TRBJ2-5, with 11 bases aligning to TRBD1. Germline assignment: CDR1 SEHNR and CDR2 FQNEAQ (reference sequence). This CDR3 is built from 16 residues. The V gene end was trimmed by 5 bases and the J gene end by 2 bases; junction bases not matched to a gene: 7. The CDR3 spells CASSPGTGGKQETQYF. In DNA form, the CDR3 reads TGTGCCAGCAGCCCCGGGACAGGGGGTAAGCAAGAGACCCAGTACTTC. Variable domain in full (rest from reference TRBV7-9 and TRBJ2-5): DTGVSQNPRHKITKRGQNVTFRCDPISEHNRLYWYRQTLGQGPEFLTYFQNEAQLEKSRLLSDRFSAERPKGSFSTLEIQRTEQGDSAMYLCASSPGTGGKQETQYFGPGTRLLVL.

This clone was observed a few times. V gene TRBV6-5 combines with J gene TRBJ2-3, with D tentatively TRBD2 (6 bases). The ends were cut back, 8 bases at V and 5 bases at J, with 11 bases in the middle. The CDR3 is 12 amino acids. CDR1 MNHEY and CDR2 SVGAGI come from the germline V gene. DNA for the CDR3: TGTGCCAGCGGTCCGGGGGAAGATACGCAGTATTTT. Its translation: CASGPGEDTQYF.

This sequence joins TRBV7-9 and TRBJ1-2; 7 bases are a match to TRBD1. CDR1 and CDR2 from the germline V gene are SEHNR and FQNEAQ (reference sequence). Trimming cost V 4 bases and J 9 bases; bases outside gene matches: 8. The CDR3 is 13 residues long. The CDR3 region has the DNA TGTGCCAGCAGCTCCAGACAGGGTACGAGCTACACCTTC. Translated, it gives CASSSRQGTSYTF.

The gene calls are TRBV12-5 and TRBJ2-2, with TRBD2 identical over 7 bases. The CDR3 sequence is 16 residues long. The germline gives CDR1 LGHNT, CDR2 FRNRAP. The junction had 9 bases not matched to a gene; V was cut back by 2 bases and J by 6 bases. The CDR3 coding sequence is TGTGCTAGTGGTTTGTACAAGGGAGGGATCGCCGGGGAGCTGTTTTTT. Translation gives CASGLYKGGIAGELFF.

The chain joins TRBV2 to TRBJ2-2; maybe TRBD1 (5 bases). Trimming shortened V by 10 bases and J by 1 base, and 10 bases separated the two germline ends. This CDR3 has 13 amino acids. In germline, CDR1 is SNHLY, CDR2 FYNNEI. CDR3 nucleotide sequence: TGTGCCACGGGCAGGGTGAACACCGGGGAGCTGTTTTTT. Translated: CATGRVNTGELFF.

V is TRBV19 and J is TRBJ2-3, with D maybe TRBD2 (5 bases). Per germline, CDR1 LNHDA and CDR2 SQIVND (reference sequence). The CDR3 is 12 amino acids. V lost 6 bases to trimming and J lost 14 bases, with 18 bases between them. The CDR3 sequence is CASSSGSSTGYF. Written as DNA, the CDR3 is TGTGCCAGTAGCAGCGGCTCGTCTACCGGGTATTTT.

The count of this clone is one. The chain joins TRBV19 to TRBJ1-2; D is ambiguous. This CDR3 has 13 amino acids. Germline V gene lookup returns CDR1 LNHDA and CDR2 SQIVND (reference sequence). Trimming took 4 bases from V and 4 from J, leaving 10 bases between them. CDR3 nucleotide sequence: TGTGCCAGTAGTAACGACGGAGTCTATGGCTACACCTTC. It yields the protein CASSNDGVYGYTF.

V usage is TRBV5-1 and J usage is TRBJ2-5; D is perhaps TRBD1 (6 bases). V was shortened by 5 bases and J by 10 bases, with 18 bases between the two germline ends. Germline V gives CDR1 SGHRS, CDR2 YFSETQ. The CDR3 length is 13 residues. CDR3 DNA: TGCGCCAGCAGGGGGGCCCTAGGAGAGGACCAGTACTTC. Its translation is CASRGALGEDQYF.

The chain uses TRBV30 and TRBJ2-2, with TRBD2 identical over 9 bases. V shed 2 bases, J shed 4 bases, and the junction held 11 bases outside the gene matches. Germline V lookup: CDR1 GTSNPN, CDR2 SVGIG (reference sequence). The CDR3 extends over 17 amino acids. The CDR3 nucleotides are TGTGCCTGGAGTAAGGAGCGGGGGGACCTTAGCACCGGGGAGCTGTTTTTT. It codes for CAWSKERGDLSTGELFF.

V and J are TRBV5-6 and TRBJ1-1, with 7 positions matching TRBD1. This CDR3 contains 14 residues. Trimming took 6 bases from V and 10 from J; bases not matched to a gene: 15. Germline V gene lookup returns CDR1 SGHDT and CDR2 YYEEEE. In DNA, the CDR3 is TGTGCCAGCAAACTGCGAGGGGGCAGGGGTGCAGCTTTCTTT. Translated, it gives CASKLRGGRGAAFF.

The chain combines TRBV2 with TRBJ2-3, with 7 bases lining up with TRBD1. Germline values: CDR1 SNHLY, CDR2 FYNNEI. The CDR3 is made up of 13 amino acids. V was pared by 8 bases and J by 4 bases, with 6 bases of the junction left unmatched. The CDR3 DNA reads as TGTGCCAGCGAACCGCAGGGGGCAGATACGCAGTATTTT. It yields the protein CASEPQGADTQYF. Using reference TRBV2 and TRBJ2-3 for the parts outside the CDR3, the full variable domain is EPEVTQTPSHQVTQMGQEVILRCVPISNHLYFYWYRQILGQKVEFLVSFYNNEISEKSEIFDDQFSVERPDGSNFTLKIRSTKLEDSAMYFCASEPQGADTQYFGPGTRLTVL.

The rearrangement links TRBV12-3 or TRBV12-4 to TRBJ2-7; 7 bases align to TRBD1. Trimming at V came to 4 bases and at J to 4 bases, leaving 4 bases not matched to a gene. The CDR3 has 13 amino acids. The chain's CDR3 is CASSSRQGYEQYV. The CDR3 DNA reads TGTGCCAGCAGTTCACGACAGGGATACGAGCAGTACGTC.

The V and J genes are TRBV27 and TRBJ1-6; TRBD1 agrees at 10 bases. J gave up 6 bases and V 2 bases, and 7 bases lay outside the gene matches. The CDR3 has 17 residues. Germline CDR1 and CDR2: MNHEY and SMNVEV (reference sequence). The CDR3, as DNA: TGTGCCAGCAGTTTAGCCAAGACAGGGGGCGGTAATTCACCCCTCCACTTT. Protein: CASSLAKTGGGNSPLHF.

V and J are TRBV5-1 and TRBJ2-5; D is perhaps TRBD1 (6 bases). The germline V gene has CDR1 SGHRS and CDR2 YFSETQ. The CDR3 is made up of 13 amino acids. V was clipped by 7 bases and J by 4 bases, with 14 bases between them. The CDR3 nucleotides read TGCGCCAGCGGGGGCAGGGAAGGAGAGACCCAGTACTTC. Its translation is CASGGREGETQYF.

This CDR3 is CASSRDSGDTEAFF. In DNA form, the CDR3 reads TGTGCCAGCAGCCGGGACTCAGGCGACACTGAAGCTTTCTTT. V gene TRBV5-4 combines with J gene TRBJ1-1, with a possible D match to TRBD1 (5 bases). CDR3 length: 14 amino acids. V lost 4 bases to trimming and J lost 3 bases, with 13 bases between them. From germline, CDR1 is SGHNT and CDR2 YYREEE (reference sequence).

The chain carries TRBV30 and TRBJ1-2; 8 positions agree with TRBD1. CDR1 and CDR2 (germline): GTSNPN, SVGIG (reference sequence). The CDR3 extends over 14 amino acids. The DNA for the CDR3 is TGTGCTGAAAGCATCGGACAGGGACACTATGGCTACACCTTC. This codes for CAESIGQGHYGYTF.

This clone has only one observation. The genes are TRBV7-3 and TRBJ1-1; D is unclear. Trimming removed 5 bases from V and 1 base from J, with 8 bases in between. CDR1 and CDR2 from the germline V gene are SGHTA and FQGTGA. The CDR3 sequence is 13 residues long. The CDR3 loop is CASSISKNTEAFF. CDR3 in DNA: TGTGCCAGCAGCATAAGTAAGAACACTGAAGCTTTCTTT. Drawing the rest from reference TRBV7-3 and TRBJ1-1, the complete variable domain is GAGVSQTPSNKVTEKGKYVELRCDPISGHTALYWYRQSLGQGPEFLIYFQGTGAADDSGLPNDRFFAVRPEGSVSTLKIQRTERGDSAVYLCASSISKNTEAFFGQGTRLTVV.

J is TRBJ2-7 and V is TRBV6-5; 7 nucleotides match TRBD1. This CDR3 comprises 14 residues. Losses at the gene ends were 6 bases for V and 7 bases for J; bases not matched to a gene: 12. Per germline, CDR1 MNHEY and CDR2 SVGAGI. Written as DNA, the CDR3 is TGTGCCAGCAGAGACCGGGACAGTCTGTTAGAGCAGTACTTC. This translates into CASRDRDSLLEQYF.